These T cell receptor beta chains were read from a single sample in a study of Graves' ophthalmopathy and Graves' hyperthyroidism. TCRdb called the multiplex PCR reads again in MiXCR, with one record for every CDR3 protein. This sample yields 500,000 to 800,000 distinct CDR3 sequences, of which roughly two fifths are seen a single time; over 2.5% belongs to the top ten. The material sequenced was peripheral blood. Receptor source: an adult man with Graves' ophthalmopathy. CDR3s include the opening cysteine and the closing phenylalanine or tryptophan. The order of the fields is V gene, D gene, CDR3 length, clone size, J gene, CDR3 DNA, CDR3 protein. D genes are given only for firm matches. Rows give clone size only sometimes, using once, few, many, or a class for an expanded clone.

TRBV7-9,TRBD1,13,-,TRBJ2-3,TGTGCCAGCAGCAACAGGGGGACAGATACGCAGTATTTT,CASSNRGTDTQYF
TRBV20-1,TRBD1,14,few,TRBJ2-7,TGCAGTGTGCTAGGGGGCGCCGGGTTATACGAGCAGTACTTC,CSVLGGAGLYEQYF
TRBV18,TRBD1,15,-,TRBJ1-2,TGTGCCAGCTCACCACCAATAGGGGGCGGCTATGGCTACACCTTC,CASSPPIGGGYGYTF
TRBV29-1,-,14,-,TRBJ2-2,TGTGCCTGGAGAGGGGGGCCGAACACCGGGGAGCTGTTTTTT,CAWRGGPNTGELFF
TRBV29-1,TRBD1,11,few,TRBJ2-7,TGCAGCCCGGGACAGAGCTACGAGCAGTACTTC,CSPGQSYEQYF
TRBV7-9,TRBD1,18,many,TRBJ2-6,TGTGCCAGCAGCTTAAAGGGGACAGGCCTCTCTGGGGCCAACGTCCTGACTTTC,CASSLKGTGLSGANVLTF
TRBV12-3/TRBV12-4,-,12,-,TRBJ1-3,TGTGCCAGCCGGAATTCTGGAAACACCATATATTTT,CASRNSGNTIYF
TRBV7-9,-,16,-,TRBJ2-2,TGTGCCAGCAGCTTAGCGCAGGGCGGATACACCGGGGAGCTGTTTTTT,CASSLAQGGYTGELFF
TRBV6-6,TRBD1,15,-,TRBJ1-2,TGTGCCAGCACTACGGTCCGACAGGGTGCGTATGGCTACACCTTC,CASTTVRQGAYGYTF
TRBV19,-,13,many,TRBJ1-1,TGTGCCAGTAGTATTCTTGGTAACGCTGAAGCTTTCTTT,CASSILGNAEAFF
TRBV9,-,11,-,TRBJ2-3,TGTGCCAGCAGCGAGGCAGATACGCAGTATTTT,CASSEADTQYF
TRBV27,TRBD1,13,few,TRBJ1-1,TGTGCCAGCAGACGGGACAGAAACACTGAAGCTTTCTTT,CASRRDRNTEAFF
TRBV7-8,-,18,many,TRBJ2-2,TGTGCCAGCAGCCCAAGAGGACTTGACTTCGCGAACACCGGGGAGCTGTTTTTT,CASSPRGLDFANTGELFF
TRBV7-2,-,13,-,TRBJ2-5,TGTGCCAGCAGCTTACTGGTCGCGGAGACCCAGTACTTC,CASSLLVAETQYF
TRBV25-1,-,13,many,TRBJ2-2,TGTGCCAGGCCGGGACCTAACACCGGGGAGCTGTTTTTT,CARPGPNTGELFF
TRBV20-1,-,13,few,TRBJ2-7,TGCAGTGCTAGCCACGGGAGAGAATACGAGCAGTACTTC,CSASHGREYEQYF
TRBV9,TRBD1,17,many,TRBJ1-2,TGTGCCAGCAGCCCCCAGGTCGGCCAGGGGGTGAACTATGGCTACACCTTC,CASSPQVGQGVNYGYTF
TRBV5-4,-,14,few,TRBJ1-2,TGTGCCAGCAGCTCGCGACAGGACCTCTATGGCTACACCTTC,CASSSRQDLYGYTF
TRBV7-2,-,14,many,TRBJ1-5,TGTGCCAGCAGCTTAGTAGAGGGGAATCAGCCCCAGCATTTT,CASSLVEGNQPQHF
TRBV29-1,-,14,-,TRBJ1-2,TGCAGCGTTGATGGTCAGGGGCTGAGCTATGGCTACACCTTC,CSVDGQGLSYGYTF
TRBV20-1,-,12,many,TRBJ2-5,TGCAGTGCTGCGCCTAGCGTTAGGGTCCAGTACTTC,CSAAPSVRVQYF
TRBV6-1,-,12,few,TRBJ1-1,TGTGCCAGCCATGTGGGGTTAGCTGAAGCTTTCTTT,CASHVGLAEAFF
TRBV7-9,-,18,-,TRBJ2-6,TGTGCCAGCAGCTTATCCGGTACAGCAGCCTCTGGGGCCAACGTCCTGACTTTC,CASSLSGTAASGANVLTF
TRBV12-3/TRBV12-4,-,12,-,TRBJ1-5,TGTGCCAGCAGCTTCGGGGACACGCGCCAGCATTTT,CASSFGDTRQHF
TRBV29-1,TRBD1,12,-,TRBJ2-5,TGCAGCTTGGATGGACAGGGAGAGACCCAGTACTTC,CSLDGQGETQYF
TRBV11-2,-,13,-,TRBJ2-2,TGTGCCAGCACCAATACTAGCACCGGGGAGCTGTTTTTT,CASTNTSTGELFF
TRBV12-5,-,15,-,TRBJ1-3,TGTGCCAGCAGCCTCCGCCAGGACAGCTTAAACACCATATATTTT,CASSLRQDSLNTIYF
TRBV6-4,-,15,many,TRBJ2-6,TGTGCCAGCAGCGCCGAGAGCTCTGGGGCCAACGTCCTGACTTTC,CASSAESSGANVLTF
TRBV19,-,16,many,TRBJ1-1,TGTGCCAGTAGTCTCGCTCCGGGACATACGAACACTGAAGCTTTCTTT,CASSLAPGHTNTEAFF
TRBV10-3,TRBD1,14,few,TRBJ2-1,TGTGCCTCCAACGGACAGGGGACGGACAATGAGCAGTTCTTC,CASNGQGTDNEQFF
TRBV20-1,-,12,many,TRBJ1-5,TGCAGTGCTAGAACCATGGATCAGCCCCAGCATTTT,CSARTMDQPQHF
TRBV10-3,TRBD1,14,-,TRBJ1-5,TGTGCCATCAGCCCAGGACAGGATCAAGAGACCCAGCATTTT,CAISPGQDQETQHF
TRBV4-3,-,15,many,TRBJ2-5,TGCGCCAGCAGCCAAGAACGAACCTATGCGGAGACCCAGTACTTC,CASSQERTYAETQYF
TRBV25-1,TRBD1,17,-,TRBJ2-2,TGTGCCAGCAGTGAATACCCGACAGGGGGCGGGCCCGGGGAGCTGTTTTTT,CASSEYPTGGGPGELFF
TRBV10-2,-,12,-,TRBJ2-2,TGCGCCAGCAGTGACGGGGTCGGGGAGCTGTTTTTT,CASSDGVGELFF
TRBV20-1,-,12,many,TRBJ1-4,TGCAGTGCTAGACAGGGTCGGGAAAAACTGTTTTTT,CSARQGREKLFF
TRBV29-1,-,8,few,TRBJ2-7,TGCAGCTCCTACGAGCAGTACTTC,CSSYEQYF
TRBV5-6,-,13,few,TRBJ1-2,TGTGCCTGGAGCCCGAATGGCGGTAGAGGCTACACCTTC,CAWSPNGGRGYTF
TRBV5-6,-,12,-,TRBJ1-4,TGTGCCAGCAGCTTGCAAGGGAGCGGACTGTTTTTT,CASSLQGSGLFF
TRBV20-1,-,14,many,TRBJ2-7,TGCAGTGCTAGATGGCTAGCGAGAGGCTACGAGCAGTACTTC,CSARWLARGYEQYF
TRBV24-1,TRBD1,12,-,TRBJ2-5,TGTGCCTGGAGTGTCGGACAGGGTCAACAGTACTTC,CAWSVGQGQQYF
TRBV11-1,-,14,-,TRBJ2-5,TGTGCCAGCAGTGGGGAGTACCATTCGGTGGCCCAGTACTTC,CASSGEYHSVAQYF
TRBV20-1,-,14,many,TRBJ1-5,TGCAGTGCTAGTGCTGCGGCAGGGGATCAGCCCCAGCATTTT,CSASAAAGDQPQHF
TRBV10-3,-,14,-,TRBJ1-2,TGTGCCATCAACCCAGGCCTCACTAACTATGGCTACACCTTC,CAINPGLTNYGYTF
TRBV24-1,TRBD1,15,-,TRBJ1-2,TGTGCCACCAGTGCCACTCCAGGGGGCCGATATGGCTACACCTTC,CATSATPGGRYGYTF
TRBV14,TRBD1,18,few,TRBJ1-5,TGTGCCAGCAGCCAAGAACAGGGGGCGTTAATGGGCAATCAGCCCCAGCATTTT,CASSQEQGALMGNQPQHF
TRBV7-9,-,13,many,TRBJ2-7,TGTGCCAGCAGCTTAGGGCCAGACTACGAGCAGTACTTC,CASSLGPDYEQYF
TRBV4-1,-,13,few,TRBJ2-7,TGCGCCAGCAGCCAAGATCTCAGGGCCGAGCAGTACTTC,CASSQDLRAEQYF
TRBV29-1,-,14,many,TRBJ1-2,TGCAGCGTTGAAGATCTTGCACAGCGTTATGGCTACACCTTC,CSVEDLAQRYGYTF
TRBV11-2,-,15,many,TRBJ1-4,TGTGCCAGCTCCCCCGGATGGGGGGTTGGTGAAAAACTGTTTTTT,CASSPGWGVGEKLFF
TRBV20-1,-,14,many,TRBJ2-5,TGCAGTGCTAGATTCTCCGGGGAATGGGAGACCCAGTACTTC,CSARFSGEWETQYF
TRBV5-6,-,16,-,TRBJ2-5,TGTGCCAGCAGCTTGTTTCAGGGAGTGGGCGCCGAGACCCAGTACTTC,CASSLFQGVGAETQYF
TRBV6-1,-,13,-,TRBJ2-7,TGTGCCAGCAGTGAGACGTTAGGCTACGAGCAGTACTTC,CASSETLGYEQYF